This T cell receptor beta chain came from a study of T cells in narcolepsy (dated by TCRdb to the late 2010s). At the level of the whole study: Healthy control donors were enrolled in the study alongside patients who had narcolepsy type 1 or type 2 (NT1, NT2). Autoreactive T cells targeting hypocretin neuron self-antigens (hypocretin, TRIB2) were sought in narcolepsy patients, and TCR Vbeta sequencing was used to track clonotypes in blood and CSF. The study at large found these results: According to the report, autoreactive clonotypes were detected serially in the blood of the same patients and of different patients, but not in healthy controls. No sequences matching autoreactive T cell clones were present in some of the blood memory CD4+ repertoires from patients and controls. Patients and controls had similar numbers of sequenced blood memory CD4+ clonotypes, with averages of 39,000 to 50,000 in patients and some 33,000 in controls. Plots that compared CSF and blood CD4+ T cell clonotypes from the same patient highlighted HCRT-specific and TRIB2-specific autoreactive clonotypes.

The receptor library was made with the immunoSEQ multiplex PCR assay. Sourced from immuneACCESS, this table was stored by TCRdb with only in-frame sequences that have V and J called. A share of the clones is absent; for the studies checked, an unresolved V gene accounts for under half, and the remainder has no known explanation. The sample table lists fewer than 40,000 clones, around 83% of them with a count of one. Around 2.6% of the sample rests with the top ten. Its CDR3 holds 15 amino acids, cysteine through phenylalanine. Just CDR3 DNA is preserved here, 45 bases in frame from base 1. The germline V and J ends show losses of 5 bases and 5 bases respectively, and no gene match explains 8 bases of the junction. Sequences MNHEY (CDR1) and SMNVEV (CDR2) are obtained from the germline V gene (reference sequence). With respect to this clone: Its antigen is not yet known. No base-level quality is on record; no much larger clone is a single base apart.

For TCR Vbeta sequencing, memory CD4+ T cells were sorted ex vivo from the peripheral blood of narcolepsy patients and healthy controls. This TCR was sampled from a human donor with narcolepsy. Sequencing was done on a sample of CD45RA- memory CD4+ T cells from PBMCs. The sample's cell subset or site label, decoded: memory T cells sorted ex vivo from peripheral blood. The chain employs TRBV27 and TRBJ2-1; 8 central bases correspond to TRBD1. The bases read TGTGCCAGCAGTCTAGCTTGGACAGGGAACAATGAGCAGTTCTTC. Protein translation: CASSLAWTGNNEQFF.